This T cell receptor (beta chain) was profiled in a study of cytomegalovirus exposure and HLA in healthy donors. As to this clone: Its antigen is still unknown.

This CDR3 spans 16 amino acids. Deletions cut 4 bases from V and 0 bases from J, with 14 bases between. Germline V CDR1 and CDR2: SGHTS, YDEGEE. Notes on the study in general: In vitro experiments confirmed that three CMV-associated chains were specific for CMV antigens.

PCR employed 60 Vbeta and 13 Jbeta primers. The protocol was immunoSEQ multiplex PCR, while the TCRdb copy is restricted to in-frame clones and leaves out a portion. The sample carries 80,000 or so clones, around 70% recorded once. The source material was PBMCs. The chain combines TRBV5-8 with TRBJ2-4, with no clear D. This clonotype originated in a woman aged 40 to 55 in good health and CMV-seropositive. The CDR3 loop reads CASSPDPRLAKNIQYF. CDR3 nucleotide sequence: TGTGCCAGCAGCCCAGATCCCAGACTAGCCAAAAACATTCAGTACTTC. Complete variable domain (other parts from reference TRBV5-8 and TRBJ2-4): EAGVTQSPTHLIKTRGQQATLRCSPISGHTSVYWYQQALGLGLQFLLWYDEGEERNRGNFPPRFSGRQFPNYSSELNVNALELEDSALYLCASSPDPRLAKNIQYFGAGTRLSVL.